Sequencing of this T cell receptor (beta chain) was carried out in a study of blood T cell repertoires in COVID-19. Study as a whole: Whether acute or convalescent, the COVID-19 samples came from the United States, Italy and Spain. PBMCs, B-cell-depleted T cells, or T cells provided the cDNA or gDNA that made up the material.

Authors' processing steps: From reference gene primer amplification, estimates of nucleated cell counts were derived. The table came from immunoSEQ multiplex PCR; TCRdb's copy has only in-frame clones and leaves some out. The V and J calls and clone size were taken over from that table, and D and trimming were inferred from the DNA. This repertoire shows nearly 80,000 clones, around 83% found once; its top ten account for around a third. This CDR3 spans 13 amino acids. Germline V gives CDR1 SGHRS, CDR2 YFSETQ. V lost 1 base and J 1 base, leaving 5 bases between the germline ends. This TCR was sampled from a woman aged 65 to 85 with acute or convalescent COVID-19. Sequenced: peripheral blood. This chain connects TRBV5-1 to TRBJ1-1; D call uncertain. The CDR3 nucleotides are TGCGCCAGCAGCTTGAGCCCGAACACTGAAGCTTTCTTT. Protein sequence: CASSLSPNTEAFF.